This TCR beta chain originates from a study of T cell responses to AZD1222 COVID-19 vaccine. Germline V gene data show CDR1 as SEHNR and CDR2 as FQNEAQ (reference sequence). V lost 4 bases, J lost 3 bases, and 19 bases lay in between. The length of the CDR3 is 16 residues. The protocol was immunoSEQ multiplex PCR, while the TCRdb copy is restricted to in-frame clones and leaves out a portion. The sample lists fewer than 95,000 clones; 80% to 90% were seen once. The TCR was taken from an adult in good health. V usage is TRBV7-9 and J usage is TRBJ2-7, with a tentative D call TRBD1 (6 bases). The sequenced sample was peripheral blood, obtained on day 0 of AZD1222 vaccination. CDR3 nucleotides: TGTGCCAGCAGCTCTCCACCGGGGAACAGGGACTACGAGCAGTACTTC. This encodes CASSSPPGNRDYEQYF. The full variable domain, in which reference TRBV7-9 and TRBJ2-7 provide the parts outside the CDR3, is DTGVSQNPRHKITKRGQNVTFRCDPISEHNRLYWYRQTLGQGPEFLTYFQNEAQLEKSRLLSDRFSAERPKGSFSTLEIQRTEQGDSAMYLCASSSPPGNRDYEQYFGPGTRLTVT.